The 26 T cell receptor beta chains in this list originate from one sample, sequenced in a study of a mutant IDH1 vaccine in newly diagnosed glioma. Method: immunoSEQ multiplex PCR; TCRdb's copy keeps in-frame clones and lacks some. Of roughly 86,000 clones in the sample, 75% to 90% were seen once. Their antigens remain unidentified. Time point noted: week 47, end of study. The content of each vaccine dose was 300 ug of mutant IDH1 20-mer peptide, and topical imiquimod accompanied it. This specimen was PBMCs, taken from a glioma patient whose treatment included an IDH1 peptide vaccine. The receptors derive from a man aged 40-49 years with glioma.

Concerning this clone: This same CDR3 is encoded by further DNA sequences in the sample. The J gene is TRBJ1-3, the V gene TRBV10-3; tentative D call: TRBD1 (6 bases). Germline CDR1 is ENHRY and CDR2 is SYGVKD. V was trimmed by 0 bases and J by 0 bases, leaving 9 bases between them. The CDR3 extends over 16 amino acids. CDR3 coding DNA: TGTGCCATCAGTGAGTCGAGGGGGATCTCTGGAAACACCATATATTTT. Translation: CAISESRGISGNTIYF.

The V gene is TRBV4-2, the J gene TRBJ2-5, with TRBD1 as a possible D gene (6 bases). Per germline, CDR1 LGHNA and CDR2 YNFKEQ. This CDR3 has 12 residues. Trimming shortened V by 1 base and J by 11 bases, and 11 bases separated the two germline ends. The CDR3 bases are TGTGCCAGCAGCCAAGCCCCGGGACAACAGTACTTC. This codes for CASSQAPGQQYF.

V gene TRBV19 combines with J gene TRBJ2-1; 12 nucleotides match TRBD2. Trimming removed 3 bases from V and 9 bases from J; junction bases left unmatched: 15. The germline V gene encodes CDR1 LNHDA and CDR2 SQIVND (reference sequence). The CDR3 has 18 amino acids. Here the CDR3 DNA reads TGTGCCAGTAGTATCCCGGACCATCTGACTAGCGGGGGTGTTGAGCAGTTCTTC. Translated, it gives CASSIPDHLTSGGVEQFF.

This chain connects TRBV7-2 to TRBJ1-5; D possibly corresponds to TRBD1 (5 bases). The CDR3 has 15 residues. V was cut by 2 bases and J by 4 bases, with 12 bases left in between. Germline lookup yields CDR1 SGHTA and CDR2 FQGNSA. For the CDR3, the DNA is TGTGCCAGCAGCTTACCGGGGGGAGGGAATCAGCCCCAGCATTTT. Protein product: CASSLPGGGNQPQHF.

The chain links TRBV2 to TRBJ2-5, with 8 positions matching TRBD2. CDR3 size: 16 residues. The ends lost 5 bases at V and 0 bases at J; junction bases unmatched: 8. The germline gives CDR1 SNHLY, CDR2 FYNNEI. The CDR3 DNA reads TGTGCCAGCAGTCGAGCGGGGGCGCGGAACCAAGAGACCCAGTACTTC. This encodes CASSRAGARNQETQYF.

V is TRBV11-2 and J is TRBJ2-3, with 7 positions matching TRBD2. CDR1 and CDR2 from the germline V gene are SGHAT and FQNNGV. This CDR3 region has 15 residues. With 6 bases clipped from V and 0 bases from J, the junction kept 6 bases outside the gene matches. This chain's CDR3 is CASSRTSASTDTQYF. The CDR3 region has the DNA TGTGCCAGCAGTCGTACTAGCGCGAGCACAGATACGCAGTATTTT.

This clone turned up a few times. J is TRBJ2-3 and V is TRBV7-9, with TRBD2 matching 9 bases. This CDR3 has 17 amino acids. The junction had 14 bases not matched to a gene; V was cut back by 5 bases and J by 5 bases. Per the germline V gene, CDR1 is SEHNR and CDR2 is FQNEAQ (reference sequence). CDR3 DNA sequence: TGTGCCAGCAGCCCGGGCCCCAGCGGGGGGAATGGAGATACGCAGTATTTT. Its translation is CASSPGPSGGNGDTQYF. Complete variable domain (other parts from reference TRBV7-9 and TRBJ2-3): DTGVSQNPRHKITKRGQNVTFRCDPISEHNRLYWYRQTLGQGPEFLTYFQNEAQLEKSRLLSDRFSAERPKGSFSTLEIQRTEQGDSAMYLCASSPGPSGGNGDTQYFGPGTRLTVL.

The J gene is TRBJ2-1, the V gene TRBV6-1; D remains unclear. The ends were cut back, 1 base at V and 10 bases at J, with 5 bases in the middle. Germline CDR1 is MNHNS and CDR2 is SASEGT. The CDR3 extends over 11 amino acids. CDR3 sequence (DNA): TGTGCCAGCAGTGAAGAGAGGGAGCAGTTCTTC. Its translation is CASSEEREQFF.

The chain couples TRBV13 to TRBJ1-6; a weak D match, TRBD1 (5 bases). V lost 5 bases to trimming and J lost 10 bases, with 18 bases between them. CDR1 PRHDT and CDR2 FYEKMQ come from the germline V gene (reference sequence). The CDR3 extends over 15 amino acids. CDR3 bases: TGTGCCAGCAGCCCAGAACGGGCAGGGAACTCACCCCTCCACTTT. As protein: CASSPERAGNSPLHF.

This chain uses TRBV5-6 with TRBJ2-3; no firm D call. Trimming took 0 bases from V and 6 from J, leaving 5 bases between them. Germline CDR1 SGHDT, CDR2 YYEEEE. The CDR3 runs to 12 residues. The CDR3 coding sequence is TGTGCCAGCAGCTTGGATCAGGATACGCAGTATTTT. This gives the protein CASSLDQDTQYF.

The chain is built from TRBV11-2 and TRBJ1-4, with D maybe TRBD1 (6 bases). CDR3 length equals 14 residues. Germline V CDR1 and CDR2: SGHAT, FQNNGV. Trimming removed 2 bases from V and 6 bases from J, with 10 bases in between. The CDR3, as DNA: TGTGCCAGCAGCTTAAGGGCAGGGGATGAAAAACTGTTTTTT. Amino acid sequence: CASSLRAGDEKLFF.

This chain joins TRBV30 and TRBJ2-6; D remains unclear. Trimming cost V 2 bases and J 1 base, with 12 bases left between them. Germline CDR1 is GTSNPN and CDR2 is SVGIG (reference sequence). The CDR3 loop spans 16 amino acids. For the CDR3, the DNA is TGTGCCTGGAGTTCAGTTTTCACGTCTGGGGCCAACGTCCTGACTTTC. Protein: CAWSSVFTSGANVLTF.

V usage is TRBV9 and J usage is TRBJ2-5; no firm D call. V shed 4 bases and J shed 5 bases, with 12 bases lying between them. The CDR3 covers 13 residues. CDR1 is SGDLS, CDR2 YYNGEE, per germline. The CDR3 coding sequence is TGTGCCAGCAGCACGGGCCCGACGGAGACCCAGTACTTC. Translating it yields CASSTGPTETQYF.

This chain uses TRBV29-1 with TRBJ1-6; unclear D gene. Between the trimmed V and J ends, which lost 5 bases and 0 bases, there was a span of 11 bases. This CDR3 has 15 amino acids. The germline CDR1 and CDR2 sequences are SQVTM and ANQGSEA. The CDR3 loop reads CSVRVGSSYNSPLHF. The CDR3 DNA reads as TGCAGCGTTAGGGTCGGTAGCTCCTATAATTCACCCCTCCACTTT.

The chain links TRBV7-2 to TRBJ2-2; maybe TRBD1 (5 bases). The CDR3 length is 16 residues. From germline, CDR1 is SGHTA and CDR2 FQGNSA. Trimming removed 5 bases from V and 7 bases from J, with 20 bases in between. CDR3 protein: CASSRRVSPGNGELFF. In DNA, the CDR3 is TGTGCCAGCAGCCGCCGTGTTTCCCCAGGGAACGGGGAGCTGTTTTTT.

The CDR3 region is CASSRGQEQYF. The CDR3 coding sequence is TGCGCCAGCAGCCGAGGACAGGAGCAGTACTTC. The chain carries TRBV4-1 and TRBJ2-7; the D gene is possibly TRBD1 (6 bases). Germline values: CDR1 MGHRA, CDR2 YSYEKL. V lost 4 bases to trimming and J lost 7 bases, with 8 bases between them. The CDR3 sequence is 11 residues long.

This clone was observed once. The V call is TRBV19, the J call TRBJ2-7; maybe TRBD1 (6 bases). This CDR3 region has 13 residues. V shed 4 bases and J shed 0 bases, with 7 bases lying between them. Germline V gives CDR1 LNHDA, CDR2 SQIVND (reference sequence). CDR3 sequence: CASSKGVSYEQYF. CDR3 nucleotides: TGTGCCAGTAGTAAGGGGGTCTCCTACGAGCAGTACTTC.

The V call is TRBV6-5, the J call TRBJ2-6; possible D gene TRBD2, 6 bases. This CDR3 has 16 residues. Germline V gene lookup returns CDR1 MNHEY and CDR2 SVGAGI. With 0 bases removed from V and 4 bases from J, the gap between germline ends came to 10 bases. In nucleotides, the CDR3 is TGTGCCAGCAGTTACTCCGGGACTTCGGGGGCCAACGTCCTGACTTTC. Translation gives CASSYSGTSGANVLTF.

This chain joins TRBV7-8 and TRBJ1-5; tentative D call: TRBD1 (6 bases). The CDR3 contains 14 residues. Germline values: CDR1 SGHVS, CDR2 FQNEAQ. The V and J ends lost 5 bases and 6 bases respectively, with 14 bases between them. CDR3 region: CASSLQGEAQPQHF. The DNA of the CDR3 is TGTGCCAGCAGCCTACAGGGCGAGGCTCAGCCCCAGCATTTT.

This clone was recorded only once. The rearrangement joins TRBV5-1 to TRBJ1-2, with D tentatively TRBD1 (6 bases). Trimming removed 5 bases at V and 7 bases at J, with 21 bases between. Germline-derived CDR1 and CDR2 are SGHRS and YFSETQ. CDR3 length: 15 amino acids. CDR3 loop: CASRPRTDGLGGYTF. CDR3 sequence (DNA): TGCGCCAGCAGACCACGGACAGACGGGTTAGGTGGCTACACCTTC.

The chain couples TRBV4-2 to TRBJ2-3; 16 bases match TRBD2. V shed 4 bases and J 6 bases; nucleotides not matched to a gene: 13. Per the germline V gene, CDR1 is LGHNA and CDR2 is YNFKEQ. The length of the CDR3 is 19 residues. Here the CDR3 reads CASSPGLAGGPRSSDTQYF. In DNA form, the CDR3 reads TGTGCCAGCAGCCCGGGACTAGCGGGGGGGCCGAGATCAAGTGATACGCAGTATTTT.

This clone was seen a single time. The chain uses TRBV11-2 and TRBJ2-5; no clear D. There are 14 residues in the CDR3. Trimming stripped 0 bases from V and 5 bases from J, with 10 bases between. From germline, CDR1 is SGHAT and CDR2 FQNNGV. This chain's CDR3 is CASSLDHPSETQYF. The CDR3 bases are TGTGCCAGCAGCTTAGATCACCCCTCGGAGACCCAGTACTTC.

The chain combines TRBV11-2 with TRBJ2-7; unclear D gene. The CDR3 runs to 11 residues. V was clipped by 1 base and J by 7 bases, with 5 bases between them. The germline gives CDR1 SGHAT, CDR2 FQNNGV. CDR3 in DNA: TGTGCCAGCAGCTTAGCTGGGGAGCAGTACTTC. Amino acids: CASSLAGEQYF.

The chain carries TRBV25-1 and TRBJ1-4; 8 nucleotides line up with TRBD1. The length of the CDR3 is 16 residues. CDR1 is MGHDK, CDR2 SYGVNS, per germline. Trimming cost V 4 bases and J 5 bases; bases outside gene matches: 9. This chain's CDR3 is CASSGGTTGGNEKLFF. The CDR3 DNA sequence: TGTGCCAGCAGTGGGGGGACTACAGGGGGAAATGAAAAACTGTTTTTT.

Written as DNA, the CDR3 is TGTGCCAGCAGCCAGGGACTAGCGGGGGAGCGGGGGACCCAGTACTTC. Encoded protein: CASSQGLAGERGTQYF. The genes are TRBV4-2 and TRBJ2-5; TRBD2 matches at 14 bases. J was trimmed by 7 bases and V by 3 bases; bases with no gene match: 7. The CDR3 runs to 16 residues. The germline CDR1 and CDR2 sequences are LGHNA and YNFKEQ.

The CDR3 sequence: CASSEAGTGLHEQYF. In nucleotides, the CDR3 is TGCGCCAGCAGTGAGGCCGGGACAGGGCTACACGAGCAGTACTTC. The V and J genes are TRBV10-1 and TRBJ2-7; 9 bases fit TRBD1. This CDR3 comprises 15 residues. With 2 bases clipped from V and 5 bases from J, the junction kept 7 bases outside the gene matches. In germline, CDR1 is WNHNN, CDR2 SYGVQD (reference sequence).